What follows are 32 T cell receptor beta chains derived from one specimen sequenced in a study of blood T cell repertoires in COVID-19. Clones were sequenced by immunoSEQ multiplex PCR, and TCRdb holds only the in-frame ones, with some missing. Of about 430,000 clones in the sample, roughly 84% were seen once. Source material: PBMCs or T cells enriched from blood (not recorded which). These receptor sequences come from a young woman who had been exposed to COVID-19.

This chain uses TRBV5-8 with TRBJ1-2, with D possibly being TRBD1 (6 bases). The CDR3 runs to 14 residues. With 5 bases removed from V and 8 bases from J, the gap between germline ends came to 19 bases. The germline CDR1 and CDR2 sequences are SGHTS and YDEGEE. As DNA, the CDR3 is TGTGCCAGCAGTTACGACCAGGGGTTCGGGGGCTACACCTTC. Amino acid sequence: CASSYDQGFGGYTF.

This clone occurred a few times. The chain links TRBV9 to TRBJ1-1, with D unresolved. This CDR3 has 17 residues. Trimming cost V 2 bases and J 3 bases, with 20 bases left between them. Germline values: CDR1 SGDLS, CDR2 YYNGEE. The CDR3 loop reads CASSVAVGITGYTEAFF. The CDR3 coding sequence is TGTGCCAGCAGCGTTGCTGTGGGCATTACGGGGTACACTGAAGCTTTCTTT.

This CDR3 is CASSLLGEGNSPLHF. The DNA of the CDR3 is TGTGCCAGCAGCTTATTAGGCGAGGGAAATTCACCCCTCCACTTT. The chain joins TRBV7-9 to TRBJ1-6; D remains ambiguous. The germline V and J ends were trimmed by 2 bases and 7 bases, with 12 bases remaining between them. Germline CDR1 and CDR2: SEHNR and FQNEAQ (reference sequence). The CDR3 extends over 15 amino acids.

The J gene is TRBJ2-3, the V gene TRBV6-2 or TRBV6-3; weak D call: TRBD1 (5 bases). Germline V gene sequence: CDR1 MNHEY, CDR2 SVGEGT. The V end lost 6 bases, the J end lost 5 bases, and 9 bases lay between the germline ends. The CDR3 consists of 12 residues. The CDR3 DNA reads TGTGCCAGCAGCCGGACAAGAGATACGCAGTATTTT. Amino acid sequence: CASSRTRDTQYF.

The chain is built from TRBV7-2 and TRBJ1-1; TRBD1 matches at 7 bases. J gave up 0 bases and V 2 bases, and 6 bases lay outside the gene matches. Per the germline V gene, CDR1 is SGHTA and CDR2 is FQGNSA. The CDR3 sequence is 16 residues long. The DNA for the CDR3 is TGTGCCAGCAGCTTAAAAGACAGGGACTTGAACACTGAAGCTTTCTTT. This sequence encodes CASSLKDRDLNTEAFF.

The chain uses TRBV27 and TRBJ1-5; tentative D call: TRBD1 (5 bases). Trimming removed 3 bases from V and 9 bases from J, with 12 bases in between. The CDR3 sequence is 13 residues long. From germline, CDR1 is MNHEY and CDR2 SMNVEV (reference sequence). Here the CDR3 reads CASSFSGTGPQHF. In DNA, the CDR3 is TGTGCCAGCAGTTTTTCGGGGACTGGGCCCCAGCATTTT.

V and J are TRBV7-2 and TRBJ1-1; D is undetermined. The CDR3 sequence is 14 residues long. The V end lost 4 bases, the J end lost 11 bases, and 20 bases lay between the germline ends. CDR1 is SGHTA and CDR2 is FQGNSA in the germline V gene. The CDR3 bases are TGTGCCAGCAGCTCCTCAATCATATCAGAGGGTGCTTTCTTT. It codes for CASSSSIISEGAFF.

The rearrangement joins TRBV4-1 to TRBJ1-6; 9 bases map to TRBD1. Germline V CDR1 and CDR2: MGHRA, YSYEKL. The CDR3 loop spans 17 amino acids. Trimming took 7 bases from V and 10 from J; bases not matched to a gene: 17. The CDR3 coding sequence is TGCGCCAGCACCCGGACAGGGGAAAGTACGGTTGGATCACCCCTCCACTTT. Residues: CASTRTGESTVGSPLHF.

Here the CDR3 DNA reads TGTGCTAGTCAGGGACAGACCACAGATACGCAGTATTTT. Translated: CASQGQTTDTQYF. The genes are TRBV12-5 and TRBJ2-3; TRBD1 matches 7 bases. The CDR3 runs to 13 residues. Germline loops: CDR1 LGHNT, CDR2 FRNRAP. The J segment lost 2 bases and the V segment lost 8 bases, leaving 4 bases of the junction unmatched. Complete variable domain (other parts from reference TRBV12-5 and TRBJ2-3): DARVTQTPRHKVTEMGQEVTMRCQPILGHNTVFWYRQTMMQGLELLAYFRNRAPLDDSGMPKDRFSAEMPDATLATLKIQPSEPRDSAVYFCASQGQTTDTQYFGPGTRLTVL.

V usage is TRBV21-1 and J usage is TRBJ2-1; the D segment call TRBD2 is taken from the table without a DNA check. TRBV21-1 is shown as a pseudogene. This CDR3 is built from 17 residues. DNA for the CDR3: TGTGCCAGCAGCAAAGCGGAGGGGACTAGCGGACACAATGAGCAGTTCTTC. Translation gives CASSKAEGTSGHNEQFF.

The chain is built from TRBV27 and TRBJ1-1; 9 bases line up with TRBD1. The V and J ends lost 2 bases and 12 bases, in that order; junction bases with no gene match: 4. CDR1 and CDR2 (germline): MNHEY, SMNVEV (reference sequence). The CDR3 extends over 12 amino acids. The CDR3 sequence: CASSLRTGVTFF. CDR3 nucleotide sequence: TGTGCCAGCAGTTTACGGACAGGGGTTACTTTCTTT.

Only one count was recorded for this clone. V and J are TRBV7-2 and TRBJ2-3, with D possibly TRBD2 on 5 matching bases. Germline-derived CDR1 and CDR2 are SGHTA and FQGNSA. This CDR3 is built from 14 residues. V shed 4 bases and J shed 5 bases, with 13 bases lying between them. CDR3 DNA: TGTGCCAGCAGCTCTCCGGTCCGGGAAGATACGCAGTATTTT. Residues: CASSSPVREDTQYF. The entire variable domain, with the rest obtained from reference TRBV7-2 and TRBJ2-3, is as follows: GAGVSQSPSNKVTEKGKDVELRCDPISGHTALYWYRQSLGQGLEFLIYFQGNSAPDKSGLPSDRFSAERTGGSVSTLTIQRTQQEDSAVYLCASSSPVREDTQYFGPGTRLTVL.

This sequence joins TRBV6-6 and TRBJ2-2, with 9 bases matching TRBD2. V shed 0 bases and J 5 bases; nucleotides not matched to a gene: 4. CDR3 size: 16 residues. Germline V gene lookup returns CDR1 MNHNY and CDR2 SVGAGI (reference sequence). The CDR3 here is CASSYSASGITGELFF. For the CDR3, the DNA is TGTGCCAGCAGTTACTCGGCTAGCGGGATTACCGGGGAGCTGTTTTTT.

This chain links TRBV29-1 with TRBJ2-6; 10 positions match TRBD1. The length of the CDR3 is 15 residues. The V and J ends lost 3 bases and 3 bases, in that order; junction bases with no gene match: 2. Per germline, CDR1 SQVTM and CDR2 ANQGSEA. The CDR3 loop is CSVEGQGNGANVLTF. Here the CDR3 DNA reads TGCAGCGTTGAGGGACAGGGGAATGGGGCCAACGTCCTGACTTTC.

The V call is TRBV9, the J call TRBJ2-2, with 9 bases lining up with TRBD1. Germline CDR1 reads SGDLS; CDR2 reads YYNGEE. Unmatched junction bases numbered 8, after V lost 1 base and J lost 4 bases. This CDR3 is 17 amino acids long. CDR3 DNA: TGTGCCAGCAGCGTACTGGGACAGGGAAGTGGCACCGGGGAGCTGTTTTTT. Translated: CASSVLGQGSGTGELFF.

V is TRBV7-9 and J is TRBJ2-1; 10 positions agree with TRBD2. The CDR3 length is 16 residues. After removal of 4 bases from V and 7 bases from J, the junction contained 10 bases not matched to a gene. Germline V gene data show CDR1 as SEHNR and CDR2 as FQNEAQ (reference sequence). The CDR3: CASSSYSSGRGNEQFF. The CDR3 DNA reads as TGTGCCAGCAGCTCCTACTCTAGCGGGAGAGGAAATGAGCAGTTCTTC.

The chain joins TRBV5-4 to TRBJ2-1; D not resolved. Trimming pared 4 bases from V and 3 bases from J, leaving 5 bases between. From germline, CDR1 is SGHNT and CDR2 YYREEE (reference sequence). This CDR3 is built from 12 residues. As DNA, the CDR3 is TGTGCCAGCAGCGTTTACTACAATGAGCAGTTCTTC. It is translated as CASSVYYNEQFF.

The chain is built from TRBV5-1 and TRBJ2-4; the D gene is possibly TRBD2 (6 bases). V lost 0 bases, J lost 6 bases, and 16 bases lay in between. Germline V gene data show CDR1 as SGHRS and CDR2 as YFSETQ. This CDR3 is 16 amino acids long. CDR3 in amino acids: CASSLASEGGLNIQYF. CDR3 bases: TGCGCCAGCAGCTTGGCCTCGGAGGGAGGCCTAAACATTCAGTACTTC.

The chain links TRBV3-1 (or the pseudogene TRBV3-2) to TRBJ1-4; TRBD1 agrees at 8 bases. CDR3 length: 13 residues. CDR1 is LGHDT and CDR2 is YNNKEL in the germline V gene (reference sequence). V trimming: 4 bases; J trimming: 8 bases; junction bases outside the gene matches: 3. CDR3 coding DNA: TGTGCCAGCAGCCTCAGGGGGCGAGAAAAACTGTTTTTT. As protein: CASSLRGREKLFF.

DNA of the CDR3: TGTGCCAGCAGTTTTCAACCCGGGGGCTATGGCTACACCTTC. Encoded protein: CASSFQPGGYGYTF. The gene calls are TRBV28 and TRBJ1-2, with a possible D match to TRBD1 (5 bases). The CDR3 loop spans 14 amino acids. Per germline, CDR1 MDHEN and CDR2 SYDVKM. Trimming cost V 3 bases and J 4 bases, with 12 bases left between them.

The genes are TRBV5-1 and TRBJ2-1; 8 bases are shared with TRBD1. The junction had 8 bases not matched to a gene; V was cut back by 1 base and J by 8 bases. The length of the CDR3 is 15 residues. CDR1 and CDR2 (germline): SGHRS, YFSETQ. The CDR3 region is CASSLKSDRVHEQFF. Here the CDR3 DNA reads TGCGCCAGCAGCTTGAAATCGGACAGGGTGCATGAGCAGTTCTTC.

V is TRBV20-1 and J is TRBJ1-5; 8 nucleotides line up with TRBD1. Per the germline V gene, CDR1 is DFQATT and CDR2 is SNEGSKA (reference sequence). CDR3 size: 13 residues. Losses at the gene ends were 3 bases for V and 7 bases for J; bases not matched to a gene: 5. The CDR3 here is CSASGQGGQPQHF. CDR3 bases: TGCAGTGCTAGTGGACAGGGTGGGCAGCCCCAGCATTTT.

This chain uses TRBV9 with TRBJ1-1, with TRBD1 matching 7 bases. The germline gives CDR1 SGDLS, CDR2 YYNGEE. The CDR3 loop spans 14 amino acids. V dropped 3 bases and J dropped 4; count of bases not matched to a gene: 6. The CDR3 bases are TGTGCCAGCAGCGCAGGAACAGGGGCCACTGAAGCTTTCTTT. Translation: CASSAGTGATEAFF.

V usage is TRBV18 and J usage is TRBJ2-1, with unresolved D. Germline CDR1 KGHSH, CDR2 LQKENI. V dropped 2 bases and J dropped 3 bases, with 5 bases sitting between them. CDR3 length: 13 amino acids. The CDR3 bases are TGTGCCAGCTCACCATATAGCTACAATGAGCAGTTCTTC. Residues: CASSPYSYNEQFF.

V and J are TRBV3-1 (or the pseudogene TRBV3-2) and TRBJ1-1; 10 bases fit TRBD1. The V and J ends lost 2 bases and 5 bases, in that order; junction bases with no gene match: 8. Looked up from germline, CDR1 is LGHDT and CDR2 is YNNKEL (reference sequence). The CDR3 is made up of 16 amino acids. For the CDR3, the DNA is TGTGCCAGCAGCCAAAGGCTCAGACAGGGGGCGACTGAAGCTTTCTTT. Translation gives CASSQRLRQGATEAFF.

The chain carries TRBV5-4 and TRBJ2-5; a possible D gene is TRBD2 (6 bases). Per the germline V gene, CDR1 is SGHNT and CDR2 is YYREEE (reference sequence). The V end was cut by 3 bases, the J end by 9 bases, with 12 bases between. This CDR3 is 12 amino acids long. The CDR3 bases are TGTGCCAGCAGCTGGGGGGAAAAGGCCCAGTACTTC. Its translation: CASSWGEKAQYF.

V gene TRBV5-4 combines with J gene TRBJ1-2, with D unresolved. The CDR3 runs to 15 residues. Germline V lookup: CDR1 SGHNT, CDR2 YYREEE (reference sequence). Trimming took off 4 bases at V and 0 bases at J, with 13 bases between the two ends. The CDR3 here is CASSPAVTANYGYTF. As DNA, the CDR3 is TGTGCCAGCAGCCCTGCTGTTACGGCTAACTATGGCTACACCTTC.

The CDR3 DNA follows: TGTGCCAGCAGTGCTTCGACCGGGACAGGGTACACCGGGGAGCTGTTTTTT. It yields the protein CASSASTGTGYTGELFF. This sequence joins TRBV25-1 and TRBJ2-2; 9 nucleotides line up with TRBD1. Germline trimming cut 4 bases from V and 3 bases from J; bases unmatched to any gene: 9. This CDR3 is built from 17 residues. Germline values: CDR1 MGHDK, CDR2 SYGVNS.

This clone has just one count. The genes are TRBV30 and TRBJ1-2, with a tentative D call TRBD1 (6 bases). Germline V gene data show CDR1 as GTSNPN and CDR2 as SVGIG (reference sequence). The CDR3 contains 14 residues. V gave up 3 bases and J gave up 7 bases, with 18 bases separating them. The CDR3 spells CAWRLRTGYGGYTF. The CDR3, as DNA: TGTGCCTGGAGGCTTAGAACAGGGTATGGTGGCTACACCTTC.

The chain combines TRBV7-8 with TRBJ2-5; 11 bases fit TRBD2. From germline, CDR1 is SGHVS and CDR2 FQNEAQ. This CDR3 is 15 amino acids long. With V trimmed by 5 bases and J by 5 bases, 7 bases remained unmatched. The DNA for the CDR3 is TGTGCCAGCAGCCGTAGCGGGGGGGCGCTGGAGACCCAGTACTTC. Translation gives CASSRSGGALETQYF.

This chain links TRBV28 with TRBJ2-7; 11 positions match TRBD1. This CDR3 is 16 amino acids long. The germline V gene has CDR1 MDHEN and CDR2 SYDVKM. Trimming took 3 bases from V and 2 from J; bases not matched to a gene: 6. CDR3 protein: CASSFPPGQGAYEQYF. CDR3 DNA sequence: TGTGCCAGCAGTTTCCCACCGGGACAGGGGGCCTACGAGCAGTACTTC. Together with reference TRBV28 and TRBJ2-7, the CDR3 gives the full variable domain: DVKVTQSSRYLVKRTGEKVFLECVQDMDHENMFWYRQDPGLGLRLIYFSYDVKMKEKGDIPEGYSVSREKKERFSLILESASTNQTSMYLCASSFPPGQGAYEQYFGPGTRLTVT.

The chain has TRBV19 and TRBJ2-7, with 12 bases that match TRBD2. V was clipped by 5 bases and J by 4 bases; unmatched bases: 6. The CDR3 has 15 residues. In germline, CDR1 is LNHDA, CDR2 SQIVND (reference sequence). The CDR3 DNA is TGTGCCAGTAGTCGACTAGCGGGAGCGAGTTACGAGCAGTACTTC. This codes for CASSRLAGASYEQYF.